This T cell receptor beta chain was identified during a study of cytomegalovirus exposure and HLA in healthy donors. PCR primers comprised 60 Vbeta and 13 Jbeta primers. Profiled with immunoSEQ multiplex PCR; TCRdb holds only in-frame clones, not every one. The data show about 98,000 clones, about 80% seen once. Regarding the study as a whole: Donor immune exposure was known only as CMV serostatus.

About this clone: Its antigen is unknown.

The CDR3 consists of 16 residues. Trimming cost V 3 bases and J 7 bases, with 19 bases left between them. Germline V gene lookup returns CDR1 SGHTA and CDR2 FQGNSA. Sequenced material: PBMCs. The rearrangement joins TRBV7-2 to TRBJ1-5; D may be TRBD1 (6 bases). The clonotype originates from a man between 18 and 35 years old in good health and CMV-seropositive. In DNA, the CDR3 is TGTGCCAGCAGCTTGATTGGGACACGGGGAGACCAGCCCCAGCATTTT. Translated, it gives CASSLIGTRGDQPQHF.